This paragraph covers one T cell receptor beta chain sequence. This clonotype was seen more than once but under ten times. It lacks a known antigen. Per-nucleotide qualities are absent, and no much larger clonotype sits a single base away. The library was made by PCR. The instrument was an Illumina HiSeq 2500. TCR library preparation used molecular barcoding, with unique molecular identifiers applied to normalize quantification of the TCRbeta repertoire. TCRdb applied fastp at Q25 and MiXCR to the public reads, then kept only in-frame beta chains. Merged by CDR3 protein, the rows form single entries marked with the most common genes and DNA. In this sample the table shows 5,500 to 8,000 distinct CDR3 sequences, roughly 17% of which occur a single time. The top ten constitute less than 15% of the sample. The entry originates in a study of T-cell reconstitution after alpha-beta-depleted transplantation in children (dated by TCRdb to the mid-2010s). For the study in its entirety: Using TCR repertoire profiling, the study followed T-cell immune reconstitution in a quantitative way in children after TCRalphabeta/CD19-depleted allogeneic hematopoietic cell transplantation.

From the cysteine up to the phenylalanine, the CDR3 has a length of 14 residues. This entry keeps only the CDR3 DNA: 42 bases, framed from base 1. The germline V gene specifies SGHNT as CDR1 and YENEEA as CDR2. Relative to germline, V is 5 bases shorter and J is 4 bases shorter, with 11 bases between their ends. Read against the paper, the sample's treatment or condition label means: allogeneic hematopoietic cell transplantation with graft depleted of TCRalphabeta T cells and CD19 B cells. The children who served as transplant recipients had been given grafts of TCRalphabeta/CD19-depleted allogeneic hematopoietic cells. Beyond this particular receptor, the publication reports: Hyperexpanded clone frequencies declined over subsequent months; after one year, T-cell counts and TCRbeta diversity were mostly attributed to newly produced T cells. The high TCRbeta diversity at day 60 in some patients was ascribed to recipient T cells and intrathymic progenitors that had survived conditioning. The apparently early alphabetaT-cell count recovery about two months after transplant was reportedly dependent on only several hundred rapidly expanded clones derived from non-depleted graft cells.

The chain employs TRBV11-3 and TRBJ2-2; the D gene is possibly TRBD1 or TRBD2, with 5 bases matching each. The TCR sequence derives from a boy younger than 10 with acute lymphoblastic leukemia, due to receive a stem cell transplant. Here the sequenced sample was PBMCs, taken before TCRalphabeta/CD19-depleted stem cell transplant. DNA sequence: TGTGCCAGCAGCGTGGGACCGACCACCGGGGAGCTGTTTTTT. This codes for CASSVGPTTGELFF.